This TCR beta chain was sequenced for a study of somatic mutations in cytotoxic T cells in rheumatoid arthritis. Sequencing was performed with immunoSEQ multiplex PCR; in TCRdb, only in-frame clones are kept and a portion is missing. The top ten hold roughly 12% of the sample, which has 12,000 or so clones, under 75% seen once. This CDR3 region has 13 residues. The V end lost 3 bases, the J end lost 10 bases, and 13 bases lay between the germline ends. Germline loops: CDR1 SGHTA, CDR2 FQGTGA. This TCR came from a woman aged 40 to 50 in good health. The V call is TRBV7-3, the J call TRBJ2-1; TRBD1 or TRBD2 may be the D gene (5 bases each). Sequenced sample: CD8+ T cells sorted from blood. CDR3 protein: CASSLGPREEQFF. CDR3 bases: TGTGCCAGCAGCTTGGGACCCCGTGAGGAGCAGTTCTTC.